Below are 11 T cell receptor beta chains sequenced from a single sample in a study of blood T cells in healthy people across ages. Combining a sample-barcoded 5' primer with a J-beta primer mix, a second PCR ran for roughly 6 to 12 cycles. Each CDR3 protein gets one entry after TCRdb re-called the 5' RACE reads with MiXCR. The table lists 600,000 to 1,000,000 distinct CDR3 sequences, 20% to 25% of them singletons. These data were likewise used in another study, on T cells of mothers and their children.

The sample taken for sequencing was blood. Every receptor here comes from a boy aged 5-17 years in good health.

This clonotype appeared a few times. The rearrangement joins TRBV20-1 to TRBJ2-5; a possible D gene is TRBD2 (6 bases). Germline CDR1 and CDR2: DFQATT and SNEGSKA (reference sequence). V lost 6 bases and J lost 3, with 11 bases in between. This CDR3 is built from 12 residues. The DNA for the CDR3 is TGCAGTGCCATCTGGGGGGAAGAGACCCAGTACTTC. As protein: CSAIWGEETQYF.

V is TRBV6-5 and J is TRBJ2-5; D ambiguous. The tail of the sequence fits TRBJ2-7 better, so the J call may be wrong. The CDR3 covers 13 residues. Germline assignment: CDR1 MNHEY and CDR2 SVGAGI. The CDR3 region is CASSAPLTYEQYF. CDR3 bases: TGTGCCAGCAGCGCGCCTTTAACCTACGAGCAGTACTTC.

This clonotype occurred a few times. This chain uses TRBV7-9 with TRBJ2-5; maybe TRBD2 (6 bases). This CDR3 has 15 amino acids. Trimming removed 4 bases at V and 4 bases at J, with 16 bases between. Germline V gene sequence: CDR1 SEHNR, CDR2 FQNEAQ (reference sequence). DNA of the CDR3: TGTGCCAGCAGCTCAGCGGCTCAGGGAGGAGAGACCCAGTACTTC. Translated: CASSSAAQGGETQYF.

This sequence joins TRBV15 and TRBJ2-5; D is possibly TRBD1 (6 bases). Germline V gene lookup returns CDR1 LNHNV and CDR2 YYDKDF (reference sequence). Trimming cost V 5 bases and J 1 base, with 17 bases left between them. The CDR3 is 16 residues long. CDR3 sequence: CATSRGQTSTQETQYF. The CDR3 DNA reads TGTGCCACCAGCCGAGGACAGACCTCGACCCAAGAGACCCAGTACTTC.

Concerning this clonotype itself: A junction end diverges from the germline sequence, so it may reflect a read error. The chain recombines TRBV27 with TRBJ2-7; a possible D gene is TRBD1 (5 bases). Germline lookup yields CDR1 MNHEY and CDR2 SMNVEV (reference sequence). CDR3 size: 15 residues. CDR3: CASSLQGATSYEQCF. CDR3 coding DNA: TGTGCCAGCAGTTTACAGGGTGCTACCTCCTACGAGCAGTGCTTC.

This clonotype appeared a few times. The genes are TRBV5-1 and TRBJ2-5, with D tentatively TRBD1 (5 bases). Matching the DNA end better, TRBJ2-7 makes the J call doubtful. In germline, CDR1 is SGHRS, CDR2 YFSETQ. The CDR3 runs to 14 residues. The CDR3 sequence is CASSRRTEQDEQYF. CDR3 bases: TGCGCCAGCAGCAGGCGGACGGAACAGGACGAGCAGTACTTC.

The chain joins TRBV7-2 to TRBJ2-3, with no clear D. Germline-derived CDR1 and CDR2 are SGHTA and FQGNSA. The V end was cut by 1 base, the J end by 5 bases, with 10 bases between. The CDR3 has 14 residues. The CDR3 DNA follows: TGTGCCAGCAGCTTAGGTAGTGGGGTAGATACGCAGTATTTT. It codes for CASSLGSGVDTQYF.

The chain couples TRBV27 to TRBJ2-1; no firm D call. CDR1 and CDR2 from the germline V gene are MNHEY and SMNVEV (reference sequence). CDR3 size: 15 residues. V was trimmed by 3 bases and J by 1 base, leaving 10 bases between them. CDR3 residues: CASSFTATSYNEQFF. The CDR3, as DNA: TGTGCCAGCAGTTTTACGGCCACATCCTACAATGAGCAGTTCTTC.

The J gene is TRBJ2-5, the V gene TRBV7-9; D may be TRBD1 (5 bases). This CDR3 has 13 residues. V shed 11 bases and J shed 1 base, with 14 bases lying between them. Germline V gene lookup returns CDR1 SEHNR and CDR2 FQNEAQ (reference sequence). The CDR3 sequence: CAGAARSQETQYF. Here the CDR3 DNA reads TGTGCCGGGGCCGCGAGGTCCCAAGAGACCCAGTACTTC.

The DNA for the CDR3 is TGTGCCAGCAGTTTTGGTAGCTCGGGTCAGCCCCAGCATTTT. The encoded protein is CASSFGSSGQPQHF. The chain joins TRBV12-3 or TRBV12-4 to TRBJ1-5; D unresolved. Deletions cut 3 bases from V and 6 bases from J, with 12 bases between. This CDR3 region has 14 residues.

This clonotype was counted ten times or more. The chain carries TRBV6-1 and TRBJ2-3, with no clear D. V lost 4 bases to trimming and J lost 0 bases, with 5 bases between them. From germline, CDR1 is MNHNS and CDR2 SASEGT. This CDR3 comprises 13 residues. CDR3 amino acids: CASSVASTDTQYF. For the CDR3, the DNA is TGTGCCAGCAGTGTGGCAAGCACAGATACGCAGTATTTT.